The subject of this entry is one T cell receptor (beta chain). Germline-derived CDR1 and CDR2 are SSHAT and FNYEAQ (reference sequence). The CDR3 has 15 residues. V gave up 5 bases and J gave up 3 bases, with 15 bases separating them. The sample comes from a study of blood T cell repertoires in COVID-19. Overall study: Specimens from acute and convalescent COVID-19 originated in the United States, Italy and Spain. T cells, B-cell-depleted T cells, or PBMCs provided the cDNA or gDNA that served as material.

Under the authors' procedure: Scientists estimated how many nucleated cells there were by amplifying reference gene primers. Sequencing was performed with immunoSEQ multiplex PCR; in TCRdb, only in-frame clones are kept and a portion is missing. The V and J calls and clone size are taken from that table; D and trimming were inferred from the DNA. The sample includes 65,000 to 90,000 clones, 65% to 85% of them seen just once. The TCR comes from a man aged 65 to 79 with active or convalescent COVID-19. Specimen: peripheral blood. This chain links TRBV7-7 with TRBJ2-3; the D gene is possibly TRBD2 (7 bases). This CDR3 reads CASSKGGGRTDTQYF. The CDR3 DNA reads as TGTGCCAGCAGCAAGGGGGGAGGGAGGACAGATACGCAGTATTTT.